The source of this T cell receptor beta chain is a study of cytomegalovirus exposure and HLA in healthy donors (TCRdb year 2017). Some background on the complete study: An earlier analysis of approximately 600 of the donors reported approximately 270 Gb of sequence data and some 120 million unique TCR beta sequences from 150 million to 200 million T cells. About 300 gigabases of sequencing data and around 88 million unique TCR sequences made up an early release that covered 500 to 700 HLA-typed donors. Among the roughly 410 genotyped donors, approximately 77% belonged to the genetic ancestry cluster associated with self-reported Caucasian donors. The aim of the study was to test whether cataloging public T cell receptors could identify signatures of past pathogen exposure. The study profiled the T cell repertoires of approximately 700 subjects by immunosequencing and related them to cytomegalovirus serostatus. Along with the approximately 600-subject first cohort, a separate validation cohort of more than 90 different subjects was used. The study combined high-throughput TCR immunosequencing, statistical association of individual TCRs with disease status, and machine learning to predict cytomegalovirus infection status. To study patterns of TCR occurrence, a later analysis re-analyzed previously published TCR beta repertoires from under 750 donors and added high-resolution HLA genotyping. The later analysis used no new phenotypic data to find candidate immune exposures, relying instead on TCR beta sequences and their occurrence across donors. To decide whether each TCR beta V gene segment behaved as functional or pseudogenic, an earlier analysis of over 500 of the donors relied on high-throughput TCR beta sequencing. Alongside the repertoire data, information on donor age, sex, ethnicity and CMV serostatus was compiled. In a later genetic analysis, genome-wide SNP genotypes for about three fifths of the roughly 670 donors were used, and that subset was treated as a discovery cohort. All discovery cohort repertoires had been generated on a single sequencing platform. Both class I and class II loci were covered by HLA typing, at four-digit resolution. The number of donors typed differed by locus, with roughly 629-640 for A, B, C, DRB1 and DQB1, roughly 520 for DQA1, 600 to 610 for DPA1, and around 450 for DPB1. Roughly 5 DR-DQ haplotypes were treated as single units for association and clustering because of strong linkage in the cohort. Among around 400 genotyped donors of the cohort, an average of approximately 240,000 unique TCR beta nucleotide sequences was sequenced per donor, of which about 19% were non-productive. The paper as a whole reports these results and caveats: This cohort had only TCR beta chains sequenced, and the lack of alpha or paired-chain data limited which features could be detected. In a later genetic analysis, fewer N-insertions in productive TCRs were reported among donors in an Asian-associated ancestry cluster than the approximately 710-donor mean. The authors suggested that the approach could potentially be extended to other disease states and immunological phenotypes. A cluster of highly shared sequence variants was judged likely to be a technical artifact of the sequencing pipeline. In an earlier analysis of about 600 of the donors, most TCR beta V segments appeared in productive rearrangements about 87% or about 30% of the time, broadly matching IMGT annotations. A later analysis found that most CMV-associated TCR beta chains appeared HLA-restricted, with HLA associations seemingly driven largely by CMV exposure. In a later analysis, over 15,000 TCR beta sequences were associated with specific HLA alleles at a false discovery rate of 0.05. Correlated functional status among segregating V segments might reflect linkage disequilibrium, but an unknown experimental factor could not be ruled out. In a later analysis, HLA-associated TCR beta chains were found to be more clonally expanded and to have lower generation probabilities than equally common non-associated chains. A later analysis reported that several top co-occurrence clusters appeared linked to parvovirus B19, influenza, CMV and Epstein-Barr virus. A further reported finding was that TCR beta sequences accurately predicted the HLA-A and HLA-B alleles for most subjects in the first cohort. In a later analysis, TCR association rates were found to vary across HLA loci, with the most associated TCRs seen for DRB1 alleles and the fewest for HLA-C alleles. V-gene and J-gene trimming of TCR beta chains was associated with a missense DCLRE1C variant in a later genetic analysis, and the association was replicated in an independent cohort. Immune exposure information for the cohort was limited to CMV serostatus. Some IMGT-functional V segments, including TRBV6-2 and TRBV6-3, could not be distinguished by the 87-base-pair reads and were therefore excluded. Three of the identified cytomegalovirus-associated TCR beta chains were confirmed in vitro to be specific for cytomegalovirus antigens. The classifier was reported to diagnose cytomegalovirus status with high specificity and sensitivity in both the original and validation cohorts. The presence/absence analyses assumed that sequencing depth was roughly uniform across donors, and that assumption may not be true. Across donors, most TCR sequences were observed very rarely, whereas some public TCRs were present in many individuals. Because some donors lacked HLA typing at each locus, the association tests relied only on the typed subset. Strong co-occurrence of HLA alleles, especially DR and DQ, made assigning TCR associations to individual alleles difficult. The study gave a list of 150 to 200 TCR beta chains associated with cytomegalovirus. Because counts were too low, about 18 rarely observed V segments, including chromosome 9 orphons, were left out of the earlier analysis of over 550 of the donors.

Receptors were amplified or captured by the immunoSEQ multiplex PCR assay. A mixture of 60 forward primers for TCR Vbeta segments and 13 reverse primers for TCR Jbeta segments was used in the multiplex PCR. The CDR3 region of rearranged TCR beta genes was amplified from genomic DNA with a multiplex PCR assay. Amplified TCR beta libraries were sequenced as 87-base-pair reads on the Illumina HiSeq System. In the paper's pipeline: In a later analysis, roughly 80 million unique TCR beta chains were counted across the roughly 610 repertoires, and roughly 11 million of these chains were shared by at least two donors. Raw reads were error-corrected and collapsed into unique sequences with a nearest-neighbor algorithm that merged closely related sequences to remove PCR and sequencing errors. CDR3 sequences were aligned to IMGT reference sequences to assign V, D and J gene segments. For a sequence to be retained, at least a six-nucleotide match to both a V gene segment and a J gene segment was required. Rearrangements were classified as productive when the CDR3 lacked stop codons and remained in frame with V and J, and all other rearrangements were classified as non-productive. Following IMGT convention, CDR3 was defined as the stretch from the second conserved V-encoded cysteine up to the conserved J-encoded phenylalanine. In an earlier analysis of some 550 of the donors, sequences lacking an unambiguous match to a single V gene segment were excluded. An earlier analysis of several hundred of the donors called V segments functional above 56.7% productive rearrangements and segregating when the between-donor standard deviation exceeded 5%. A statistical classification framework was built to diagnose cytomegalovirus status from the catalog of TCR beta chain sequences. In a later analysis, TCR nucleotide sequences were compared against IMGT/GENE-DB human TR gene sequences so that V and J genes could be assigned. Using the TCRdist pipeline, a later analysis assigned CDR3 sequences along with most-parsimonious VDJ recombination scenarios. A later analysis defined each TCR beta chain by its CDR3 amino acid sequence plus V-gene family, and excluded reads lacking a unique V-gene family. A later analysis removed 592 highly shared, low-generation-probability nucleotide sequences to deal with suspected cross-contamination and a sequencing artifact. A later analysis calculated a clonal expansion index for each public chain from normalized within-repertoire ranks of inferred template counts. Generation probabilities in a later analysis came from a VDJ recombination model fitted to out-of-frame rearrangements, and those results were checked against IGoR. A later analysis scored TCR-TCR, TCR-HLA and TCR-CMV co-occurrence with hypergeometric tests, applying a repertoire-size bias correction to TCR pairs. In a later analysis, false discovery rates were estimated by permuting HLA or CMV assignments 20 times. In a later analysis, co-occurring TCRs were grouped with DBSCAN, and TCRdist sequence similarity was added when clustering was performed within HLA-allele-positive subsets. Repertoires with fewer than 30,000 or more than 120,000 public chains, plus five repertoires with anomalous nucleotide sharing, were excluded from co-occurrence clustering. TCRdb limited this immuneACCESS table to in-frame rearrangements with V and J called. A share of clones is missing; checked studies link under half to unresolved V genes, and the rest is unexplained. V, J and clone size derive from that table, while D and trimming were established from the DNA sequence. The sample table lists more than 35,000 clones, roughly three quarters of them with a count of one. Around 3.9% of the sample is taken by the ten largest.

CDR1 is given as SGDLS and CDR2 as YYNGEE, both from the germline V gene. Cut back by 4 bases and 7 bases, the V and J ends lie 17 bases apart. CDR3 length: 14 amino acids, cysteine to phenylalanine. Only the CDR3 portion is preserved as DNA: 42 bases, with reading frame beginning at the first base. A note on this clone: This receptor's antigen is unknown. Qualities for individual bases were not recorded, and no much larger clone is one base off.

The cohort comprised around 700 healthy bone marrow donors. At the time of sampling, all cohort members were nominally healthy, though unrecorded immune exposures were likely present. The donor was CMV seronegative and was included in the group of over 300 seronegative cohort members. Each donor provided a peripheral blood sample, and peripheral blood mononuclear cells were used for TCR beta sequencing. The Qiagen DNeasy Blood Extraction Kit was used to extract genomic DNA from the blood cell samples. Input material: PBMCs. This TCR was sampled from a man aged 40-55 years in good health and CMV-seronegative. The sequence links TRBV9 to TRBJ2-5, and the D gene may be TRBD2, 5 bases matching. For the CDR3, the sequence is CASSHTSGRGTQYF. The nucleotide sequence reads as follows: TGTGCCAGCAGCCATACTTCAGGTCGGGGGACCCAGTACTTC.